These T cell receptor beta chains were read from a single sample in a study of CD8 T cells in Susac syndrome. Each CDR3 protein is one row after TCRdb ran MiXCR on the immunoSEQ multiplex PCR reads. The repertoire includes roughly 150,000 distinct CDR3 sequences, nearly 97% of them detected once, and about 0.08% sits in the top ten. The specimen was CD4+ T cells from PBMCs. The receptors come from a human donor with Susac syndrome. The CDR3 runs from the conserved cysteine through the conserved F or W. Each record gives: D gene, V gene, J gene, clone size, CDR3 length, CDR3 protein, CDR3 DNA. The D gene is left open where the match is weak. Some rows have no size entry. The others give once, few or many, or a class for an expanded clone.

D: TRBD1; V: TRBV2; J: TRBJ1-6; size: -; length: 16; CDR3: CASRDPGQGRESPLHF; DNA: TGTGCCAGCAGAGACCCTGGACAGGGAAGGGAATCACCCCTCCACTTT
D: -; V: TRBV4-1; J: TRBJ2-3; size: once; length: 16; CDR3: CASSQTTQRSSYTQYF; DNA: TGCGCCAGCAGCCAAACGACACAGAGGTCATCGTATACGCAGTATTTT
D: -; V: TRBV29-1; J: TRBJ2-3; size: -; length: 12; CDR3: CSVAGEGYTQYF; DNA: TGCAGCGTTGCCGGGGAAGGGTATACGCAGTATTTT
D: -; V: TRBV4-2; J: TRBJ2-5; size: once; length: 15; CDR3: CASSQDVGRQETQYF; DNA: TGTGCCAGCAGCCAAGATGTGGGCAGACAAGAGACCCAGTACTTC
D: -; V: TRBV27; J: TRBJ2-7; size: -; length: 11; CDR3: CASSLAGVWYF; DNA: TGTGCCAGCAGTTTAGCCGGAGTCTGGTACTTC
D: -; V: TRBV20-1; J: TRBJ1-1; size: once; length: 13; CDR3: CSGVGRVNTEAFF; DNA: TGCAGTGGGGTGGGCAGGGTGAACACTGAAGCTTTCTTT
D: -; V: TRBV13; J: TRBJ1-5; size: -; length: 13; CDR3: CASSRGPGQPQHF; DNA: TGTGCCAGCAGCCGTGGCCCGGGACAGCCCCAGCATTTT
D: -; V: TRBV5-7; J: TRBJ2-5; size: -; length: 14; CDR3: CASRLWGGQETQYF; DNA: TGTGCCAGCCGCTTATGGGGCGGGCAGGAGACCCAGTACTTC
D: -; V: TRBV29-1; J: TRBJ1-1; size: -; length: 14; CDR3: CSATGRNMNTEAFF; DNA: TGCAGCGCTACCGGACGGAATATGAACACTGAAGCTTTCTTT
D: TRBD1; V: TRBV29-1; J: TRBJ1-2; size: -; length: 14; CDR3: CSVASGTGGYGYTF; DNA: TGCAGCGTTGCGTCCGGGACAGGGGGCTATGGCTACACCTTC
D: -; V: TRBV20-1; J: TRBJ1-1; size: -; length: 14; CDR3: CSAPVLGSNTEAFF; DNA: TGCAGTGCCCCCGTTCTTGGGTCAAACACTGAAGCTTTCTTT
D: -; V: TRBV7-9; J: TRBJ2-4; size: -; length: 13; CDR3: CASRDRGENIQYF; DNA: TGTGCCAGTCGGGACCGTGGGGAAAACATTCAGTACTTC
D: -; V: TRBV20-1; J: TRBJ1-2; size: -; length: 14; CDR3: CSARDPTGFYGYTF; DNA: TGCAGTGCTAGAGATCCGACGGGGTTCTATGGCTACACCTTC
D: -; V: TRBV30; J: TRBJ2-7; size: -; length: 12; CDR3: CAWTKLSYEQYF; DNA: TGTGCCTGGACTAAGCTTTCCTACGAGCAGTACTTC
D: -; V: TRBV20-1; J: TRBJ2-7; size: -; length: 15; CDR3: CSAGRGAGWPYEQYF; DNA: TGCAGTGCAGGTAGAGGGGCAGGCTGGCCCTACGAGCAGTACTTC
D: TRBD1; V: TRBV20-1; J: TRBJ2-7; size: -; length: 13; CDR3: CSASLDRDYEQYF; DNA: TGCAGTGCTAGTCTGGACAGGGACTACGAGCAGTACTTC
D: -; V: TRBV12-3/TRBV12-4; J: TRBJ2-2; size: -; length: 14; CDR3: CASSLLRYTGELFF; DNA: TGTGCCAGCAGTTTATTGCGCTACACCGGGGAGCTGTTTTTT
D: -; V: TRBV29-1; J: TRBJ2-7; size: once; length: 11; CDR3: CSAAVSYEQYF; DNA: TGCAGCGCCGCGGTTTCCTACGAGCAGTACTTC
D: -; V: TRBV15; J: TRBJ1-6; size: -; length: 16; CDR3: CATSRDARPNNSPLHF; DNA: TGTGCCACCAGCAGAGATGCGAGACCAAATAATTCACCCCTCCACTTT
D: -; V: TRBV29-1; J: TRBJ2-1; size: -; length: 12; CDR3: CSVEAVNNEQFF; DNA: TGCAGCGTTGAAGCGGTAAACAATGAGCAGTTCTTC
D: TRBD2; V: TRBV19; J: TRBJ2-1; size: -; length: 17; CDR3: CASSIGEGRANYNEQFF; DNA: TGTGCCAGTAGTATAGGAGAGGGGAGGGCAAACTACAATGAGCAGTTCTTC
D: -; V: TRBV27; J: TRBJ1-5; size: -; length: 14; CDR3: CASRPGPTHQPQHF; DNA: TGTGCCAGCAGGCCGGGACCGACTCATCAGCCCCAGCATTTT
D: -; V: TRBV7-9; J: TRBJ2-3; size: -; length: 15; CDR3: CASSQRGGFTDTQYF; DNA: TGTGCCAGCAGCCAGCGCGGGGGCTTTACAGATACGCAGTATTTT
D: TRBD1; V: TRBV4-1; J: TRBJ2-5; size: -; length: 16; CDR3: CASSQEWDSIRETQYF; DNA: TGCGCCAGCAGCCAAGAATGGGACAGCATAAGGGAGACCCAGTACTTC
D: -; V: TRBV14; J: TRBJ1-1; size: -; length: 16; CDR3: CASSQDVGAVNTEAFF; DNA: TGTGCCAGCAGCCAAGATGTGGGGGCCGTGAACACTGAAGCTTTCTTT
D: -; V: TRBV29-1; J: TRBJ2-5; size: -; length: 12; CDR3: CSGDMDGRTQYF; DNA: TGCAGCGGAGATATGGACGGGCGGACCCAGTACTTC
D: -; V: TRBV4-1; J: TRBJ2-7; size: -; length: 14; CDR3: CASSQPGRTYEQYF; DNA: TGCGCCAGCAGCCAACCCGGTCGGACCTACGAGCAGTACTTC
D: -; V: TRBV18; J: TRBJ2-5; size: once; length: 14; CDR3: CASSPQGAQETQYF; DNA: TGTGCCAGCTCACCCCAGGGAGCTCAAGAGACCCAGTACTTC
D: TRBD1; V: TRBV2; J: TRBJ1-5; size: -; length: 13; CDR3: CASRGQGYQPQHF; DNA: TGTGCCAGCAGAGGACAGGGATATCAGCCCCAGCATTTT
D: -; V: TRBV20-1; J: TRBJ2-7; size: -; length: 18; CDR3: CSARGLRAGRRSLYEQYF; DNA: TGCAGTGCTAGGGGATTACGGGCCGGCCGGCGCTCCCTCTACGAGCAGTACTTC
D: -; V: TRBV27; J: TRBJ2-5; size: -; length: 15; CDR3: CASSGKWGGQETQYF; DNA: TGTGCCAGCAGTGGTAAATGGGGAGGCCAAGAGACCCAGTACTTC
D: -; V: TRBV20-1; J: TRBJ2-3; size: -; length: 16; CDR3: CSARLGAGVRFDTQYF; DNA: TGCAGTGCTAGACTGGGGGCCGGGGTAAGGTTTGATACGCAGTATTTT
D: -; V: TRBV4-2; J: TRBJ1-5; size: -; length: 16; CDR3: CASSPETQNSNQPQHF; DNA: TGTGCCAGCAGCCCCGAGACCCAAAATAGCAATCAGCCCCAGCATTTT
D: -; V: TRBV25-1; J: TRBJ1-1; size: -; length: 15; CDR3: CASSESRVRRTEAFF; DNA: TGTGCCAGCAGTGAATCTAGGGTAAGAAGGACTGAAGCTTTCTTT
D: -; V: TRBV6-5; J: TRBJ1-6; size: -; length: 12; CDR3: CASSPPNSPLHF; DNA: TGTGCCAGCAGTCCCCCGAATTCACCCCTCCACTTT
D: -; V: TRBV7-9; J: TRBJ2-5; size: -; length: 15; CDR3: CASSLEDNIQETQYF; DNA: TGTGCCAGCAGCTTAGAGGACAACATCCAAGAGACCCAGTACTTC
D: -; V: TRBV18; J: TRBJ1-5; size: -; length: 13; CDR3: CASSQNSNQPQHF; DNA: TGTGCCAGCTCACAAAATAGCAATCAGCCCCAGCATTTT
D: -; V: TRBV5-4; J: TRBJ1-1; size: few; length: 16; CDR3: CASSLYPGRTNTEAFF; DNA: TGTGCCAGCAGCTTGTACCCAGGGAGAACGAACACTGAAGCTTTCTTT
D: -; V: TRBV27; J: TRBJ1-5; size: few; length: 12; CDR3: CASSPLNQPQHF; DNA: TGTGCCAGCAGTCCCCTCAATCAGCCCCAGCATTTT
D: -; V: TRBV28; J: TRBJ2-5; size: -; length: 15; CDR3: CASSLYGTPLKIQYF; DNA: TGTGCCAGCAGTTTATATGGGACACCCCTTAAGATCCAGTACTTC
D: -; V: TRBV20-1; J: TRBJ2-5; size: -; length: 13; CDR3: CSAPISGQETQYF; DNA: TGCAGTGCTCCCATTAGCGGCCAAGAGACCCAGTACTTC
D: -; V: TRBV7-3; J: TRBJ2-2; size: -; length: 16; CDR3: CASSLSSSAGTGELFF; DNA: TGTGCCAGCAGCTTAAGCTCCTCTGCGGGGACCGGGGAGCTGTTTTTT
D: TRBD1; V: TRBV7-2; J: TRBJ2-7; size: -; length: 17; CDR3: CASSSRRTGGSSYEQYF; DNA: TGTGCCAGCAGCTCTCGCAGGACAGGGGGAAGCTCCTACGAGCAGTACTTC
D: -; V: TRBV12-3/TRBV12-4; J: TRBJ2-5; size: -; length: 14; CDR3: CASSLLGVKETQYF; DNA: TGTGCCAGCAGTCTCCTCGGGGTGAAAGAGACCCAGTACTTC
D: TRBD1; V: TRBV6-5; J: TRBJ2-1; size: -; length: 13; CDR3: CAARTGVGDEQFF; DNA: TGTGCCGCCCGGACAGGGGTAGGCGATGAGCAGTTCTTC
D: -; V: TRBV14; J: TRBJ1-1; size: -; length: 13; CDR3: CASSWGMNTEAFF; DNA: TGTGCCAGCAGCTGGGGCATGAACACTGAAGCTTTCTTT
D: -; V: TRBV28; J: TRBJ1-5; size: -; length: 13; CDR3: CASTVRGLEPQHF; DNA: TGTGCCAGCACCGTCAGAGGGTTGGAGCCCCAGCATTTT
D: TRBD2; V: TRBV6-2/TRBV6-3; J: TRBJ2-1; size: -; length: 15; CDR3: CASTRHSGRNNEQFF; DNA: TGTGCCAGCACCAGGCATAGCGGGAGAAACAATGAGCAGTTCTTC
D: -; V: TRBV6-1; J: TRBJ1-5; size: -; length: 16; CDR3: CASSGLGIYSNQPQHF; DNA: TGTGCCAGCAGTGGCTTAGGAATTTATAGCAATCAGCCCCAGCATTTT
D: -; V: TRBV4-1; J: TRBJ1-3; size: -; length: 16; CDR3: CASSLRRGHSGNTIYF; DNA: TGCGCCAGCAGCCTTCGGCGGGGGCACTCTGGAAACACCATATATTTT
D: -; V: TRBV20-1; J: TRBJ2-7; size: once; length: 13; CDR3: CSVPGTRTYEQYF; DNA: TGCAGCGTCCCCGGGACTCGCACCTACGAGCAGTACTTC